In this sample, the clone carrying this T cell receptor (beta chain) turned up many times. Trimming stripped 3 bases from V and 9 bases from J, with 10 bases between. The CDR3 extends over 12 amino acids. CDR1 ENHRY and CDR2 SYGVKD come from the germline V gene. This entry belongs to a study of CD8 T cells in ankylosing spondylitis. MiXCR was run by TCRdb on the 5' RACE reads, yielding one entry per CDR3 protein. The sample holds 150,000 to 200,000 distinct CDR3 sequences, 15% to 20% seen once. The sequencing sample was made of blood, either unsorted or a sorted T cell fraction (not recorded which). The receptor's source is a male donor between 10 and 30 years old with ankylosing spondylitis or in good health (not recorded which). The J gene is TRBJ2-3, the V gene TRBV10-3; D unclear. CDR3 sequence reads: CAISDSLVTQYF. CDR3 nucleotides: TGTGCCATCAGTGATTCCCTGGTGACGCAGTATTTT.